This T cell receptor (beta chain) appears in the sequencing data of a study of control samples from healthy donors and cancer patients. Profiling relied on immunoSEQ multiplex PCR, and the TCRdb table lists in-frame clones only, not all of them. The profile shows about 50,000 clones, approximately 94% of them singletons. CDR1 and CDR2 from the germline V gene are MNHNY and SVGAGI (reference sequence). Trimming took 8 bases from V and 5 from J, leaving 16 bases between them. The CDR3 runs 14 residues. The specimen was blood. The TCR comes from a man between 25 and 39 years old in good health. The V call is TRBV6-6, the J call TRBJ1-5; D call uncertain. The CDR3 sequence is CASSGPSVDQPQHF. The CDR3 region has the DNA TGTGCCAGCTCCGGACCGTCGGTTGATCAGCCCCAGCATTTT.